This is a list of T cell receptor beta chains from one sample in a study of T cell repertoires in cytomegalovirus infection. TCRdb passed the reads through MiXCR, listing each CDR3 protein once. The sample lists a few hundred thousand distinct CDR3 sequences, over 15% occurring once. The sequencing sample was made of CD8+ T cells from PBMCs. These receptors were taken from a human donor in good health (CMV status not recorded). Some clones in this sample may be carry-over from other donors' samples. The CDR3 runs from the conserved cysteine through the conserved F or W. A D gene is named only where the DNA matches it firmly. Not all rows give a size; the values are once, few, many and, for expanded clones, a class.

abundance	d_gene	j_gene	v_gene	CDR3aa	CDR3nt
-	TRBD1	TRBJ1-2	TRBV29-1	CSVEDLGGTGMLYYGYTF	TGCAGCGTTGAAGACCTAGGGGGGACAGGGATGTTGTACTATGGCTACACCTTC
many	TRBD1	TRBJ2-3	TRBV11-2	CASSSTGTGTDTQYF	TGTGCCAGCAGCTCTACCGGGACAGGAACAGATACGCAGTATTTT
few	-	TRBJ2-7	TRBV6-2/TRBV6-3	CASSYSPDYEQYF	TGTGCCAGCAGTTACTCCCCAGATTACGAGCAGTACTTC
-	-	TRBJ1-2	TRBV7-9	CASSGGANYGYTF	TGTGCCAGCAGCGGGGGGGCTAACTATGGCTACACCTTC
many	-	TRBJ2-2	TRBV7-6	CASSFTLENTGELFF	TGTGCCAGCAGCTTTACTCTCGAAAACACCGGGGAGCTGTTTTTT
many	-	TRBJ2-1	TRBV6-5	CASSYRGGGEQFF	TGTGCCAGCAGTTACAGGGGAGGTGGTGAGCAGTTCTTC
-	-	TRBJ2-2	TRBV7-6	CASSLSYLGELSF	TGTGCCAGCAGCTTATCTTACCTCGGGGAGCTGTCTTTT
many	-	TRBJ1-5	TRBV7-6	CASSLAIGGRSQPQHF	TGTGCCAGCAGCTTAGCTATCGGGGGGCGAAGTCAGCCCCAGCATTTT
-	-	TRBJ1-5	TRBV20-1	CSAEHANQPQHF	TGCAGTGCCGAACACGCGAATCAGCCCCAGCATTTT
-	-	TRBJ1-2	TRBV6-5	CASRSRDVYGYTF	TGTGCCAGCAGGTCCCGGGACGTATATGGCTACACCTTC